This entry lists 5 T cell receptor beta chains sequenced from one sample in a study of shared clonotypes between healthy human individuals. TCRdb keeps only in-frame clones here, not all; method: immunoSEQ multiplex PCR. The sample records over a million clones, about 96% being singletons. What was sequenced was naive CD4+ T cells sorted from blood. Subset specified: CD45RA+ positively selected. The source is a young man in good health.

The V call is TRBV7-9, the J call TRBJ1-4; no clear D gene. The CDR3 totals 14 residues. Germline CDR1 and CDR2: SEHNR and FQNEAQ (reference sequence). V was pared by 5 bases and J by 3 bases, with 10 bases between. CDR3 nucleotides: TGTGCCAGCAGCCCCCGGGCCCCTAATGAAAAACTGTTTTTT. Translation gives CASSPRAPNEKLFF.

The chain recombines TRBV2 with TRBJ1-4; D possibly corresponds to TRBD1 (5 bases). The ends were cut back, 4 bases at V and 4 bases at J, with 7 bases in the middle. CDR1 is SNHLY, CDR2 FYNNEI, per germline. The CDR3 runs 13 residues. The CDR3 spells CASSGGDNEKLFF. CDR3 sequence (DNA): TGTGCCAGCAGTGGGGGCGATAATGAAAAACTGTTTTTT. The variable domain in full, completed from reference TRBV2 and TRBJ1-4, reads EPEVTQTPSHQVTQMGQEVILRCVPISNHLYFYWYRQILGQKVEFLVSFYNNEISEKSEIFDDQFSVERPDGSNFTLKIRSTKLEDSAMYFCASSGGDNEKLFFGSGTQLSVL.

This clone was counted once. The chain joins TRBV7-9 to TRBJ2-1; D perhaps matches TRBD2 (6 bases). Germline assignment: CDR1 SEHNR and CDR2 FQNEAQ (reference sequence). V lost 1 base, J lost 7 bases, and 14 bases lay in between. This CDR3 has 15 amino acids. The CDR3 nucleotides are TGTGCCAGCAGCTTAGTTTGGGGACTTGCGAATGAGCAGTTCTTC. This gives the protein CASSLVWGLANEQFF. Filled out from reference TRBV7-9 and TRBJ2-1, the complete variable domain reads DTGVSQNPRHKITKRGQNVTFRCDPISEHNRLYWYRQTLGQGPEFLTYFQNEAQLEKSRLLSDRFSAERPKGSFSTLEIQRTEQGDSAMYLCASSLVWGLANEQFFGPGTRLTVL.

V usage is TRBV10-3 and J usage is TRBJ2-1; 10 bases map to TRBD2. The CDR3 length is 14 residues. Germline assignment: CDR1 ENHRY and CDR2 SYGVKD. With V trimmed by 6 bases and J by 8 bases, 7 bases remained unmatched. The CDR3 protein is CAIRSSGSFDEQFF. CDR3 DNA sequence: TGTGCCATCAGATCTAGCGGGAGTTTCGATGAGCAGTTCTTC.

CDR3: CAISEQSSFYGYTF. As DNA, the CDR3 is TGTGCCATCAGTGAGCAGTCTTCCTTCTATGGCTACACCTTC. J is TRBJ1-2 and V is TRBV10-3; D remains unclear. V was clipped by 2 bases and J by 4 bases, with 11 bases between them. The CDR3 spans 14 residues. Germline loops: CDR1 ENHRY, CDR2 SYGVKD.